Each of the 28 T cell receptor beta chains below was sequenced from the same sample in a study of PD-1 blockade in classical Hodgkin lymphoma. Assay: immunoSEQ multiplex PCR; the TCRdb copy retains only in-frame clones and omits some. The data contain approximately 9,700 clones, 70% to 85% of them seen just once; the ten biggest clones take up 45%. Time point described: cycle 4 day 1 (C4D1), after less than 7 weeks of nivolumab. Relapse after autologous stem cell transplantation occurred in every patient, and brentuximab vedotin exposure varied. The starting material was peripheral blood mononuclear cells (PBMCs), obtained before the fourth cycle of nivolumab. The origin of the receptors is a human donor with classical Hodgkin lymphoma.

This sequence joins TRBV19 and TRBJ2-3; the D is unclear. Trimming took 6 bases from V and 1 from J, leaving 14 bases between them. CDR3 length: 15 residues. The germline CDR1 and CDR2 sequences are LNHDA and SQIVND (reference sequence). CDR3 nucleotide sequence: TGTGCCAGTAGCCCGGACGGGCTCCGCACAGATACGCAGTATTTT. Translation: CASSPDGLRTDTQYF.

The V gene is TRBV5-1, the J gene TRBJ1-3, with no clear D. The V end was cut by 2 bases, the J end by 2 bases, with 8 bases between. Germline V gene data show CDR1 as SGHRS and CDR2 as YFSETQ. There are 14 residues in the CDR3. DNA for the CDR3: TGCGCCAGCAGCTTAGAAAGGGCTGGAAACACCATATATTTT. Amino acid sequence: CASSLERAGNTIYF.

The rearrangement uses TRBV2 and TRBJ1-1; possibly TRBD1 for D (5 bases). V lost 3 bases and J 3 bases, leaving 14 bases between the germline ends. This CDR3 contains 15 residues. Germline V gene lookup returns CDR1 SNHLY and CDR2 FYNNEI. The CDR3 sequence: CASSDLNRGDTEAFF. Written as DNA, the CDR3 is TGTGCCAGCAGTGATTTGAATAGGGGTGACACTGAAGCTTTCTTT.

This chain connects TRBV11-2 to TRBJ2-1; D call uncertain. Germline lookup yields CDR1 SGHAT and CDR2 FQNNGV. Trimming stripped 3 bases from V and 6 bases from J, with 9 bases between. This CDR3 has 13 residues. The CDR3 spells CASSFPGGNEQFF. DNA of the CDR3: TGTGCCAGCAGCTTCCCTGGTGGCAATGAGCAGTTCTTC.

This clone was observed a handful of times. The chain is built from TRBV7-3 and TRBJ1-1; 8 nucleotides align to TRBD1. CDR1 is SGHTA, CDR2 FQGTGA, per germline. The length of the CDR3 is 16 residues. Trimming cost V 0 bases and J 1 base; bases outside gene matches: 4. For the CDR3, the DNA is TGTGCCAGCAGCTTAACCGCAGGGGGCAAGAACACTGAAGCTTTCTTT. It specifies CASSLTAGGKNTEAFF.

Only one count was recorded for this clone. The J gene is TRBJ1-5, the V gene TRBV19; TRBD1 is a possible D gene (6 bases). V was cut by 6 bases and J by 2 bases, with 11 bases left in between. Germline values: CDR1 LNHDA, CDR2 SQIVND (reference sequence). This CDR3 comprises 14 residues. Written as DNA, the CDR3 is TGTGCCAGTAGGACACAGGGTGGCAATCAGCCCCAGCATTTT. The encoded protein is CASRTQGGNQPQHF.

The chain has TRBV10-3 and TRBJ2-7; TRBD1 matches 10 bases. This CDR3 has 13 residues. In germline, CDR1 is ENHRY, CDR2 SYGVKD. V dropped 6 bases and J dropped 4; count of bases not matched to a gene: 3. The CDR3 DNA sequence: TGTGCCATCAGCGGGGACAGGGGTTACGAGCAGTACTTC. Amino acids: CAISGDRGYEQYF.

The chain links TRBV29-1 to TRBJ2-7, with D perhaps TRBD1 or TRBD2 (5 bases each). Between the trimmed V and J ends, which lost 5 bases and 2 bases, there was a span of 13 bases. The CDR3 has 13 amino acids. In germline, CDR1 is SQVTM, CDR2 ANQGSEA. CDR3 DNA: TGCAGCGTTAGGACGGGACGCGCCTACGAGCAGTACTTC. It is translated as CSVRTGRAYEQYF.

The rearrangement links TRBV29-1 to TRBJ2-2; 9 bases fit TRBD1. CDR1 and CDR2 (germline): SQVTM, ANQGSEA. The CDR3 runs to 14 residues. The V gene end was trimmed by 7 bases and the J gene end by 3 bases; junction bases not matched to a gene: 6. CDR3 in amino acids: CSGGDRADTGELFF. The CDR3 DNA reads as TGCAGCGGGGGGGACAGGGCGGACACCGGGGAGCTGTTTTTT.

The rearrangement joins TRBV6-1 to TRBJ1-5; no definite D call. The CDR3 is 13 residues long. Germline-derived CDR1 and CDR2 are MNHNS and SASEGT. Trimming stripped 4 bases from V and 4 bases from J, with 8 bases between. This CDR3 reads CASSGEENQPQHF. Here the CDR3 DNA reads TGTGCCAGCAGTGGGGAGGAAAATCAGCCCCAGCATTTT.

CDR3 nucleotides: TGTGCCAGTATGCCCGGACAGGGAATTCACGAGCAGTACTTC. Its protein product is CASMPGQGIHEQYF. The chain links TRBV19 to TRBJ2-7; 8 bases line up with TRBD1. V lost 7 bases, J lost 5 bases, and 10 bases stayed unmatched. This CDR3 region has 14 residues. Germline V CDR1 and CDR2: LNHDA, SQIVND (reference sequence).

The chain uses TRBV7-7 and TRBJ2-5; 7 bases align to TRBD2. V gave up 4 bases and J gave up 3 bases; unmatched junction bases: 5. The CDR3 extends over 14 amino acids. CDR1 and CDR2 (germline): SSHAT, FNYEAQ (reference sequence). The CDR3 is CASSSSGGKETQYF. Here the CDR3 DNA reads TGTGCCAGCAGCTCTTCGGGAGGAAAAGAGACCCAGTACTTC.

The chain employs TRBV15 and TRBJ2-5; D remains ambiguous. Trimming removed 0 bases at V and 5 bases at J, with 7 bases between. Germline CDR1 is LNHNV and CDR2 is YYDKDF (reference sequence). This CDR3 has 13 amino acids. Here the CDR3 reads CATSRDGRETQYF. The CDR3 coding sequence is TGTGCCACCAGCAGAGACGGTCGGGAGACCCAGTACTTC. Together with reference TRBV15 and TRBJ2-5, the CDR3 gives the full variable domain: DAMVIQNPRYQVTQFGKPVTLSCSQTLNHNVMYWYQQKSSQAPKLLFHYYDKDFNNEADTPDNFQSRRPNTSFCFLDIRSPGLGDTAMYLCATSRDGRETQYFGPGTRLLVL.

The chain links TRBV2 to TRBJ2-3; TRBD2 matches at 11 bases. The CDR3 totals 16 residues. J lost 0 bases, V lost 6 bases, and 5 bases had no gene match. Germline V CDR1 and CDR2: SNHLY, FYNNEI. The chain's CDR3 is CASRATSGGSTDTQYF. In DNA form, the CDR3 reads TGTGCCAGCAGGGCCACTAGCGGGGGAAGCACAGATACGCAGTATTTT.

The V call is TRBV10-2, the J call TRBJ2-2; the match to TRBD2 covers 11 bases. Germline V gene data show CDR1 as WSHSY and CDR2 as SAAADI. The V segment lost 8 bases and the J segment 2 bases; nucleotides outside the gene matches: 7. This CDR3 comprises 16 residues. CDR3 nucleotide sequence: TGCGCCAGCTACTCTCTAGCGGGGGGTAACACCGGGGAGCTGTTTTTT. Translated: CASYSLAGGNTGELFF.

This sequence joins TRBV27 and TRBJ2-4, with a possible D match to TRBD2 (5 bases). The length of the CDR3 is 12 residues. Germline V gene data show CDR1 as MNHEY and CDR2 as SMNVEV (reference sequence). V was clipped by 3 bases and J by 9 bases, with 9 bases between them. In DNA form, the CDR3 reads TGTGCCAGCAGTTTTCACGGAGGCATTCAGTACTTC. Amino acids: CASSFHGGIQYF.

The CDR3 region has the DNA TGTGCCAGCAGTCCCGGAGACAGCTATGGCTACACCTTC. This gives the protein CASSPGDSYGYTF. J is TRBJ1-2 and V is TRBV6-5; TRBD1 might be the D (5 bases). Trimming left V 5 bases short and J 4 bases short, with 11 bases between. Germline V CDR1 and CDR2: MNHEY, SVGAGI. This CDR3 contains 13 residues.

V gene TRBV29-1 combines with J gene TRBJ1-1, with D maybe TRBD1 (5 bases). Trimming took 6 bases from V and 3 from J, leaving 11 bases between them. The CDR3 sequence is 12 residues long. The germline V gene has CDR1 SQVTM and CDR2 ANQGSEA. CDR3 amino acids: CSVVGLYTEAFF. CDR3 in DNA: TGCAGCGTAGTGGGGCTGTACACTGAAGCTTTCTTT.

The V gene is TRBV28, the J gene TRBJ1-6, with D uncertain. Germline V gene sequence: CDR1 MDHEN, CDR2 SYDVKM. The CDR3 is 12 residues long. V lost 8 bases to trimming and J lost 9 bases, with 11 bases between them. CDR3 sequence: CASALFSSPLHF. CDR3 DNA: TGTGCCAGCGCGCTTTTTAGTTCACCCCTCCACTTT.

The chain carries TRBV27 and TRBJ1-5; D may be TRBD1 (6 bases). The CDR3 contains 14 residues. Germline values: CDR1 MNHEY, CDR2 SMNVEV (reference sequence). The V and J ends lost 3 bases and 6 bases respectively, with 12 bases between them. The DNA of the CDR3 is TGTGCCAGCAGTTTTCGGGGGCCGGGTCAGCCCCAGCATTTT. It specifies CASSFRGPGQPQHF.

The rearrangement uses TRBV29-1 and TRBJ1-1, with 7 bases identical to TRBD1. CDR3 size: 14 residues. J gave up 3 bases and V 6 bases, and 10 bases lay outside the gene matches. Looked up from germline, CDR1 is SQVTM and CDR2 is ANQGSEA. The CDR3, as DNA: TGCAGCGTCACGGGACAGCTACTTCACACTGAAGCTTTCTTT. Translated: CSVTGQLLHTEAFF.

The chain combines TRBV27 with TRBJ1-2; D might be TRBD1 (5 bases). Trimming stripped 6 bases from V and 4 bases from J, with 15 bases between. In germline, CDR1 is MNHEY, CDR2 SMNVEV (reference sequence). The CDR3 has 14 residues. DNA of the CDR3: TGTGCCAGCAGCCTTTTTGAGGGGAGCTATGGCTACACCTTC. It codes for CASSLFEGSYGYTF.

CDR3 loop: CAIRDRGSYEQYF. CDR3 coding DNA: TGTGCCATCAGGGACAGGGGGTCCTACGAGCAGTACTTC. The rearrangement joins TRBV10-3 to TRBJ2-7, with TRBD1 matching 10 bases. V lost 6 bases to trimming and J lost 1 base; unmatched junction nucleotides: 0. This CDR3 spans 13 amino acids. Germline V gives CDR1 ENHRY, CDR2 SYGVKD.

There are a few counts of this clone. The chain carries TRBV4-1 and TRBJ2-4; a weak D match, TRBD1 (5 bases). The CDR3 spans 16 residues. The germline V gene encodes CDR1 MGHRA and CDR2 YSYEKL. V lost 0 bases, J lost 0 bases, and 9 bases lay in between. CDR3 bases: TGCGCCAGCAGCCAAGAGCCAGGGATAGCCAAAAACATTCAGTACTTC. It is translated as CASSQEPGIAKNIQYF.

The chain joins TRBV6-5 to TRBJ2-5; 8 nucleotides line up with TRBD2. Germline assignment: CDR1 MNHEY and CDR2 SVGAGI. V lost 7 bases, J lost 1 base, and 8 bases stayed unmatched. The CDR3 sequence is 15 residues long. The CDR3 DNA sequence: TGTGCCAGCATTCGGGGCGGGGGGCCCCAAGAGACCCAGTACTTC. Protein product: CASIRGGGPQETQYF.

V is TRBV19 and J is TRBJ1-3, with D unclear. Germline CDR1 reads LNHDA; CDR2 reads SQIVND (reference sequence). The CDR3 extends over 10 amino acids. V was pared by 10 bases and J by 8 bases, with 9 bases between. In nucleotides, the CDR3 is TGTGCCACCTGGCGACACACCATATATTTT. Protein: CATWRHTIYF.

The chain joins TRBV20-1 to TRBJ2-1, with TRBD1 as a possible D gene (6 bases). Germline CDR1 is DFQATT and CDR2 is SNEGSKA (reference sequence). The CDR3 spans 11 residues. V lost 6 bases and J lost 6, with 9 bases in between. For the CDR3, the DNA is TGCAGTGCCAGGGGTGGCAATGAGCAGTTCTTC. Its translation: CSARGGNEQFF.

J is TRBJ2-2 and V is TRBV6-1; D call uncertain. V was cut by 4 bases and J by 3 bases, with 18 bases left in between. CDR3 length: 17 residues. Germline CDR1 and CDR2: MNHNS and SASEGT. The CDR3, as DNA: TGTGCCAGCAGTGCACTACGGATCACTGGGGACACCGGGGAGCTGTTTTTT. This gives the protein CASSALRITGDTGELFF.